These 3 T cell receptor beta chains came from one sample sequenced in a study of T cell repertoires in cytomegalovirus infection. In TCRdb, the reads were re-called with MiXCR into one record per CDR3 protein. Here the sample spans 180,000 or so distinct CDR3 sequences, 15% to 20% being singletons. What was sequenced was CD8+ T cells from PBMCs. Receptor source: a human donor in good health (CMV status not recorded). Some clones in this sample may be carry-over from other donors' samples.

This chain joins TRBV7-9 and TRBJ1-1, with D possibly TRBD1 on 6 matching bases. V was trimmed by 6 bases and J by 5 bases, leaving 16 bases between them. From germline, CDR1 is SEHNR and CDR2 FQNEAQ (reference sequence). CDR3 length equals 14 residues. Here the CDR3 reads CASSSTGWRTEAFF. The DNA of the CDR3 is TGTGCCAGCAGTTCTACAGGGTGGCGGACTGAAGCTTTCTTT.

A few counts support this clonotype. The CDR3 DNA reads as TGCGCCAGCAGCCTCCCGTCAGGGGGCGACACCGGGGAGCTGTTTTTT. Translating it yields CASSLPSGGDTGELFF. The V gene is TRBV4-3, the J gene TRBJ2-2; 8 bases map to TRBD1. The V and J ends lost 4 bases and 3 bases, in that order; junction bases with no gene match: 7. Germline CDR1 reads LGHNA; CDR2 reads YSLEER. The CDR3 is made up of 16 amino acids.

This clonotype was picked up a small number of times. This chain uses TRBV7-2 with TRBJ2-7; D remains ambiguous. The CDR3 sequence is 16 residues long. V lost 0 bases, J lost 2 bases, and 14 bases lay in between. Germline V gene lookup returns CDR1 SGHTA and CDR2 FQGNSA. The CDR3 protein is CASSLAVWGYTYEQYF. The CDR3 DNA is TGTGCCAGCAGCTTAGCGGTCTGGGGATACACCTACGAGCAGTACTTC.